This section outlines one TCR beta chain sequence together with its context. Its specific antigen is unknown. The record has no base qualities; no much larger clone is one base away. The cohort consisted of fewer than 700 healthy bone marrow donors. Cohort members were all nominally healthy when sampled, although unrecorded immune exposures were likely present. The donor tested CMV seropositive, placing the donor among the roughly 300 seropositive members of the cohort. A peripheral blood sample was collected from each donor, and TCR beta sequencing was performed on peripheral blood mononuclear cells. Genomic DNA was extracted from the blood cell samples with the Qiagen DNeasy Blood Extraction Kit. Library preparation was by the immunoSEQ multiplex PCR assay. For the multiplex PCR, a mixture combining 60 forward primers for TCR Vbeta segments and 13 reverse primers for TCR Jbeta segments was used. A multiplex PCR assay on genomic DNA amplified the CDR3 region of rearranged TCR beta genes. On the Illumina HiSeq System, the amplified TCR beta libraries were sequenced as 87-base-pair reads. Regarding the original processing steps: Across the 600 to 700 repertoires, a later analysis counted roughly 84 million unique TCR beta chains, 9.5 million to 12 million of which were shared by at least two donors. Raw reads were error-corrected and collapsed into unique sequences by a nearest-neighbor algorithm in which closely related sequences were merged to remove PCR and sequencing errors. To assign V, D and J gene segments, CDR3 sequences were aligned to IMGT reference sequences. For a sequence to be retained, a match of at least six nucleotides to both a V gene segment and a J gene segment was required. A rearrangement was called productive if the CDR3 had no stop codons and remained in frame with V and J, and every other rearrangement was called non-productive. Following IMGT convention, CDR3 was defined as the stretch from the second conserved V-encoded cysteine to the conserved J-encoded phenylalanine. In an earlier analysis of more than 550 of the donors, sequences lacking an unambiguous match to a single V gene segment were excluded. An earlier analysis of about 600 of the donors called V segments functional above 56.7% productive rearrangements and segregating when the between-donor standard deviation exceeded 5%. To diagnose cytomegalovirus status from the catalog of TCR beta chain sequences, a statistical classification framework was built. A later analysis assigned V and J genes by comparing TCR nucleotide sequences with IMGT/GENE-DB human TR gene sequences. A later analysis assigned CDR3 sequences and most-parsimonious VDJ recombination scenarios with the TCRdist pipeline. In a later analysis, each TCR beta chain was defined by its CDR3 amino acid sequence together with its V-gene family, and reads without a unique V-gene family were excluded. As a way to deal with suspected cross-contamination and a sequencing artifact, a later analysis dropped more than 500 nucleotide sequences that were highly shared and had low generation probability. In a later analysis, a clonal expansion index for each public chain was calculated from normalized within-repertoire ranks of inferred template counts. In a later analysis, generation probabilities were computed using a VDJ recombination model fitted to out-of-frame rearrangements, and the results were checked against IGoR. In a later analysis, TCR-TCR, TCR-HLA and TCR-CMV co-occurrence was scored with hypergeometric tests, and a repertoire-size bias correction was applied to TCR pairs. False discovery rates were estimated in a later analysis by permuting HLA or CMV assignments 20 times. In a later analysis, co-occurring TCRs were grouped using DBSCAN, and TCRdist sequence similarity was added for clustering within HLA-allele-positive subsets. For co-occurrence clustering, repertoires with fewer than 30,000 or more than 120,000 public chains were excluded, along with five repertoires with anomalous nucleotide sharing. The immuneACCESS repertoire file appears here via TCRdb, limited to in-frame rearrangements. These files lack a portion of the clones; in checked studies, under half of the deficit traces to unresolved V genes, and the cause of the others is not known. That table supplies the V and J calls and clone size; D and trimming were determined from the DNA. The sample records 150,000 to 200,000 clones, about 76% of which are singletons. The ten most abundant clones make up roughly 7.3% of the sample.

The data derive from a study of cytomegalovirus exposure and HLA in healthy donors (dated by TCRdb to between 2016 and 2019). Context from the whole study: An earlier analysis of approximately 600 of the donors reported roughly 300 Gb of sequence data and 117 million unique TCR beta sequences from about 180 million T cells. An early release covering just under 650 HLA-typed donors comprised about 320 gigabases of sequencing data and around 80 million unique TCR sequences. The genetic ancestry cluster associated with self-reported Caucasian donors included 80% to 90% of the roughly 400 genotyped donors. The study aimed to test whether cataloging public T cell receptors could reveal signatures of past pathogen exposure. The study used immunosequencing to profile the T cell repertoires of around 600 subjects and linked those repertoires to cytomegalovirus serostatus. A separate validation cohort of about 110 different subjects was used in addition to the roughly 700-subject first cohort. To predict cytomegalovirus infection status, the study combined high-throughput TCR immunosequencing, statistical association of individual TCRs with disease status, and machine learning. A later analysis re-analyzed previously published TCR beta repertoires from approximately 700 donors and added high-resolution HLA genotyping to study TCR occurrence patterns. Rather than using new phenotypic data, the later analysis identified candidate immune exposures from TCR beta sequences and from how often those sequences occurred across donors. In an earlier analysis of several hundred of the donors, high-throughput TCR beta sequencing was used to judge whether each TCR beta V gene segment behaved as functional or pseudogenic. Donor age, sex, ethnicity and CMV serostatus were compiled together with the repertoire data. A later genetic analysis took genome-wide SNP genotypes for 398 of the 666 donors and used that subset as a discovery cohort. All discovery cohort repertoires had been generated using a single sequencing platform. Both class I and class II loci were covered by HLA typing, at four-digit resolution. Typing coverage varied by locus: roughly 629-630 donors for A, B, C, DRB1 and DQB1; roughly 520 for DQA1; 606 for DPA1; 450 to 480 for DPB1. Roughly 5 DR-DQ haplotypes were handled as single units for association and clustering, since linkage in the cohort was strong. On average, around 200,000 unique TCR beta nucleotide sequences were sequenced per donor among some 430 genotyped donors of the cohort, with roughly 18% of those sequences being non-productive.

General study outcomes and caveats: At a false discovery rate of 0.05, a later analysis linked 16,000 or so TCR beta sequences to specific HLA alleles. Because counts were too low, 15 to 20 rarely observed V segments, including chromosome 9 orphons, were left out of the earlier analysis of about 500 of the donors. Several of the top co-occurrence clusters appeared to be linked to parvovirus B19, influenza, CMV and Epstein-Barr virus, according to a later analysis. In a later analysis, TCR association rates were found to vary across HLA loci, with the most associated TCRs seen for DRB1 alleles and the fewest for HLA-C alleles. A further reported finding was that TCR beta sequences accurately predicted the HLA-A and HLA-B alleles for most subjects in the first cohort. A later genetic analysis reported fewer N-insertions in productive TCRs among donors in an Asian-associated ancestry cluster than the 666-donor mean. Linkage disequilibrium might explain the correlated functional status among segregating V segments, but an unknown experimental factor could not be excluded. Only TCR beta chains were sequenced in this cohort, and the absence of alpha or paired-chain data limited detectable features. It was suggested by the authors that the approach could potentially be generalized to other disease states and immunological phenotypes. The only immune exposure information available for the cohort was CMV serostatus. In vitro tests confirmed that three of the cytomegalovirus-associated TCR beta chains recognize cytomegalovirus antigens. Assigning TCR associations to individual alleles was difficult when HLA alleles, especially DR and DQ, strongly co-occurred. The study gave a list of about 170 TCR beta chains associated with cytomegalovirus. In an earlier analysis of around 600 of the donors, most TCR beta V segments were observed in productive rearrangements about 87% or about 30% of the time, broadly matching IMGT annotations. The 87-base-pair reads could not distinguish some IMGT-functional V segments, including TRBV6-2 and TRBV6-3, so those segments were excluded. Sequencing depth was assumed to be roughly uniform across donors in the presence/absence analyses, though that assumption may not hold. A later genetic analysis associated a missense DCLRE1C variant with V-gene and J-gene trimming of TCR beta chains, and an independent cohort replicated the association. A cluster of highly shared sequence variants was judged likely to represent a technical artifact of the sequencing pipeline. A later analysis found that most CMV-associated TCR beta chains appeared HLA-restricted, with HLA associations seemingly driven largely by CMV exposure. While some public TCRs were present in many individuals, most TCR sequences turned up only very rarely across donors. The classifier was reported to diagnose cytomegalovirus status with high specificity and sensitivity in both the original and validation cohorts. Because HLA typing was unavailable for some donors at each locus, only the typed subset was used in association tests. In a later analysis, HLA-associated TCR beta chains showed more clonal expansion and lower generation probabilities than non-associated chains that were equally common.

Reading the germline V gene gives CDR1 SNHLY and CDR2 FYNNEI. V sheds 6 bases and J sheds 3 bases, leaving 17 bases between their ends. From the cysteine up to the phenylalanine, the CDR3 has a length of 15 residues. Left in the record is the CDR3 DNA by itself, 45 bases read in frame from the first base. The TCR originated in a male donor in good health and CMV-seropositive. Sequencing input: PBMCs. The receptor chain draws on TRBV2 and TRBJ1-2; 6 matching bases give a weak D call of TRBD1. The CDR3 loop reads CASRYRYRVDYGYTF. The nucleotides read TGTGCCAGCAGATATAGGTACAGGGTTGACTATGGCTACACCTTC.